Shown below are 6 T cell receptor beta chains from a single sample sequenced in a study of blood T cell repertoires in COVID-19. Sequencing used immunoSEQ multiplex PCR; TCRdb keeps in-frame clones, though not all of them. The sample contains 280,000 or so clones, under 90% of which appear only once. The sequenced sample was peripheral blood. The receptors shown here come from a woman in her forties or fifties who had recovered from COVID-19.

In this sample, this clone turned up once. The chain recombines TRBV2 with TRBJ1-5; no firm D call. The CDR3 totals 13 residues. Germline-derived CDR1 and CDR2 are SNHLY and FYNNEI. V lost 7 bases and J lost 5, with 12 bases in between. CDR3: CASKSSQDQPQHF. The CDR3 region has the DNA TGTGCCAGCAAGAGCAGTCAGGATCAGCCCCAGCATTTT.

There are many counts of this clone. The rearrangement uses TRBV19 and TRBJ1-1; 8 bases fit TRBD1. Germline V gene data show CDR1 as LNHDA and CDR2 as SQIVND (reference sequence). V was clipped by 5 bases and J by 5 bases; unmatched bases: 7. The CDR3 has 14 residues. The CDR3 sequence: CASSPGQGQTEAFF. As DNA, the CDR3 is TGTGCCAGTAGTCCAGGACAGGGTCAGACTGAAGCTTTCTTT.

This chain joins TRBV7-3 and TRBJ2-7, with 8 positions matching TRBD2. The CDR3 length is 17 residues. The germline gives CDR1 SGHTA, CDR2 FQGTGA. Unmatched junction bases numbered 10, after V lost 1 base and J lost 2 bases. CDR3 residues: CASSLNTGLDTTYEQYF. The CDR3 region has the DNA TGTGCCAGCAGCTTAAATACGGGACTAGATACCACCTACGAGCAGTACTTC.

The gene calls are TRBV27 and TRBJ2-7; D might be TRBD2 (6 bases). The CDR3 consists of 14 residues. V lost 3 bases and J 3 bases, leaving 12 bases between the germline ends. Germline V CDR1 and CDR2: MNHEY, SMNVEV (reference sequence). The CDR3: CASSFAGRNYEQYF. The CDR3 DNA sequence: TGTGCCAGCAGTTTCGCGGGACGAAACTACGAGCAGTACTTC.

The chain combines TRBV27 with TRBJ2-1; D is possibly TRBD2 (6 bases). Germline CDR1 reads MNHEY; CDR2 reads SMNVEV (reference sequence). Trimming left V 6 bases short and J 14 bases short, with 14 bases between. The CDR3 runs 11 residues. Here the CDR3 DNA reads TGTGCCAGCAGGGCTGGGGACTTTGAGTTCTTC. This gives the protein CASRAGDFEFF.

The gene calls are TRBV27 and TRBJ1-1, with a weak D call TRBD1 (6 bases). The CDR3 contains 13 residues. Trimming pared 4 bases from V and 4 bases from J, leaving 10 bases between. Germline V gives CDR1 MNHEY, CDR2 SMNVEV (reference sequence). The CDR3 nucleotides are TGTGCCAGCAGTTACGCAGGGGCCACTGAAGCTTTCTTT. It codes for CASSYAGATEAFF.